This T cell receptor (beta chain) is from a study of blood T cell dynamics during melanoma immunotherapy. DNA loading was fixed at 350 ng for all bulk PBMC samples. Only in-frame clones appear in the TCRdb table, and some are missing; sequencing was by immunoSEQ multiplex PCR. In the table there are 15,000 to 20,000 clones, roughly 90% of which are singletons. CDR3 length equals 15 residues. The V end lost 8 bases, the J end lost 0 bases, and 14 bases lay between the germline ends. Germline V lookup: CDR1 GTSNPN, CDR2 SVGIG (reference sequence). Time point defined: pre-treatment baseline. A single count supports this clone.

This receptor was taken from a human donor with melanoma. Sequences were derived from blood, sampled from a patient treated with checkpoint blockade. The chain links TRBV30 to TRBJ2-6; D uncertain. The CDR3 nucleotides are TGTGCCGGTAGCTGGGGAAGCTCTGGGGCCAACGTCCTGACTTTC. It translates to CAGSWGSSGANVLTF.